The 23 T cell receptor beta chains given below trace back to one sample, sequenced in a study of blood T cell repertoires in COVID-19 (dated by TCRdb to between 2020 and 2021). The method behind the library was the immunoSEQ multiplex PCR assay. The table comes from immuneACCESS by way of TCRdb, which keeps in-frame sequences with V and J called. Part of the clones is missing from these tables; in studies checked, under half for an unresolved V gene and the rest for unknown reasons. This sample holds some 200,000 clones; roughly 89% were observed only once. The ten largest make up under 13% of the sample. The sample comprised PBMCs or T cells enriched from blood (not recorded which). The receptors shown here come from a man aged 18 to 29 with acute COVID-19.

This clone was counted once. The CDR3 spells CASSPISGNPYNEQFF. Written as DNA, the CDR3 is TGTGCCAGCAGCCCCATCAGCGGGAACCCCTACAATGAGCAGTTCTTC. The chain couples TRBV3-1 (or the pseudogene TRBV3-2) to TRBJ2-1, with 7 bases lining up with TRBD2. This CDR3 spans 16 amino acids. Germline V gives CDR1 LGHDT, CDR2 YNNKEL (reference sequence). V was pared by 4 bases and J by 2 bases, with 8 bases of the junction left unmatched.

The chain joins TRBV28 to TRBJ2-7; 9 positions agree with TRBD2. CDR3 length equals 15 residues. Trimming cost V 4 bases and J 6 bases; bases outside gene matches: 10. Germline values: CDR1 MDHEN, CDR2 SYDVKM. The CDR3 DNA is TGTGCCAGCAGTTCTCCAGCGGGAGGCCTCGGCGAGCAGTACTTC. This gives the protein CASSSPAGGLGEQYF.

This chain connects TRBV6-5 to TRBJ1-1; D gene uncertain. V dropped 7 bases and J dropped 1 base, with 7 bases sitting between them. The length of the CDR3 is 12 residues. Per germline, CDR1 MNHEY and CDR2 SVGAGI. This chain's CDR3 is CASTSANTEAFF. The CDR3 bases are TGTGCCAGCACGAGCGCGAACACTGAAGCTTTCTTT.

This chain joins TRBV24-1 and TRBJ2-2, with D possibly TRBD1 on 7 matching bases. CDR3 length equals 16 residues. The germline gives CDR1 KGHDR, CDR2 SFDVKD. The ends were cut back, 1 base at V and 3 bases at J, with 11 bases in the middle. CDR3 DNA sequence: TGTGCCACCAGTGATTTCACAGGGGAGGACACCGGGGAGCTGTTTTTT. Protein sequence: CATSDFTGEDTGELFF.

V and J are TRBV27 and TRBJ2-3; D remains unclear. V shed 1 base and J shed 2 bases, with 7 bases lying between them. Germline loops: CDR1 MNHEY, CDR2 SMNVEV (reference sequence). This CDR3 spans 14 amino acids. The CDR3 protein is CASSLYPFTDTQYF. As DNA, the CDR3 is TGTGCCAGCAGTTTATATCCCTTCACAGATACGCAGTATTTT.

This rearrangement joins TRBV28 to TRBJ2-7; 7 bases align to TRBD1. The V gene end was trimmed by 8 bases and the J gene end by 0 bases; junction bases not matched to a gene: 4. The CDR3 sequence is 13 residues long. Germline CDR1 MDHEN, CDR2 SYDVKM. For the CDR3, the DNA is TGTGCCAGCGAGACAGGGAGCTCCTACGAGCAGTACTTC. Its translation: CASETGSSYEQYF.

V usage is TRBV4-2 and J usage is TRBJ2-3; 8 positions agree with TRBD1. V gave up 1 base and J gave up 4 bases; unmatched junction bases: 4. Germline V CDR1 and CDR2: LGHNA, YNFKEQ. The CDR3 loop spans 15 amino acids. CDR3 nucleotide sequence: TGTGCCAGCAGCCAAGGCGGGACAGGTGCAGATACGCAGTATTTT. As protein: CASSQGGTGADTQYF.

This chain joins TRBV28 and TRBJ1-5; 10 positions match TRBD1. CDR3 length: 15 residues. J gave up 6 bases and V 6 bases, and 8 bases lay outside the gene matches. The germline gives CDR1 MDHEN, CDR2 SYDVKM. Here the CDR3 reads CASSSGTGAFQPQHF. CDR3 in DNA: TGTGCCAGCAGCTCCGGGACAGGGGCCTTTCAGCCCCAGCATTTT.

This chain links TRBV18 with TRBJ2-7, with unresolved D. The CDR3 is made up of 14 amino acids. Trimming removed 3 bases from V and 1 base from J, with 10 bases in between. Looked up from germline, CDR1 is KGHSH and CDR2 is LQKENI. CDR3 DNA sequence: TGTGCCAGCTCACCCCGGTCGGAGTCCTACGAGCAGTACTTC. This codes for CASSPRSESYEQYF.

In its sample, this clone was seen once. Written as DNA, the CDR3 is TGTGCCAGCTCACCACCTGATATGGGCGGGTCCCACTACGAGCAGTACTTC. The encoded protein is CASSPPDMGGSHYEQYF. This chain joins TRBV18 and TRBJ2-7; D may be TRBD2 (5 bases). The V end was cut by 0 bases, the J end by 3 bases, with 18 bases between. CDR1 is KGHSH, CDR2 LQKENI, per germline. CDR3 length equals 17 residues.

The chain joins TRBV3-1 (or the pseudogene TRBV3-2) to TRBJ1-2; TRBD1 might be the D (6 bases). The CDR3 is 16 amino acids. The germline V and J ends were trimmed by 4 bases and 2 bases, with 17 bases remaining between them. From germline, CDR1 is LGHDT and CDR2 YNNKEL (reference sequence). Here the CDR3 reads CASSLLSGGPNYGYTF. CDR3 nucleotide sequence: TGTGCCAGCAGCCTCCTGTCTGGGGGCCCAAACTATGGCTACACCTTC.

This chain's CDR3 is CASSDARGSSYEQYF. CDR3 DNA sequence: TGTGCCAGCAGTGACGCCCGAGGGAGCTCCTACGAGCAGTACTTC. V usage is TRBV25-1 and J usage is TRBJ2-7; D possibly corresponds to TRBD2 (5 bases). The CDR3 loop spans 15 amino acids. The V gene lost 3 bases and the J gene lost 0 bases, with 12 bases spanning the gap. CDR1 and CDR2 (germline): MGHDK, SYGVNS.

In the case of this clone: The final CDR3 position lacks the conserved phenylalanine or tryptophan, pointing to a likely read error. The DNA is left out, because the CDR3 cannot be placed on it with certainty; the CDR3 is given as TCRdb lists it. The chain is built from TRBV21-1 and TRBJ1-1. TRBV21-1 is flagged as a pseudogene. The CDR3 numbers 8 amino acids, ends counted. The CDR3 spells CASSKAAG.

The chain is built from TRBV3-1 (or the pseudogene TRBV3-2) and TRBJ2-7, with 8 bases matching TRBD2. J lost 4 bases, V lost 4 bases, and 9 bases had no gene match. There are 15 residues in the CDR3. CDR1 is LGHDT, CDR2 YNNKEL, per germline (reference sequence). The CDR3: CASSPLLAVQYEQYF. As DNA, the CDR3 is TGTGCCAGCAGCCCACTACTAGCGGTCCAATACGAGCAGTACTTC.

This clone is judged medium-sized. J is TRBJ2-7 and V is TRBV7-9, with 9 nucleotides matching TRBD1. Trimming removed 4 bases from V and 5 bases from J; junction bases left unmatched: 3. CDR1 and CDR2 (germline): SEHNR, FQNEAQ (reference sequence). The CDR3 has 13 residues. The CDR3 loop is CASSSRTGDEQYF. Here the CDR3 DNA reads TGTGCCAGCAGCTCACGGACAGGGGACGAGCAGTACTTC.

The chain combines TRBV10-3 with TRBJ2-3; 10 nucleotides agree with TRBD2. The V segment lost 4 bases and the J segment 2 bases; nucleotides outside the gene matches: 6. CDR3 length equals 16 residues. Germline-derived CDR1 and CDR2 are ENHRY and SYGVKD. The CDR3 coding sequence is TGTGCCATCAGTGCGAAAGCGGGAGGGCCCACAGATACGCAGTATTTT. Residues: CAISAKAGGPTDTQYF.

The V gene is TRBV5-6, the J gene TRBJ2-7, with 8 positions matching TRBD1. From germline, CDR1 is SGHDT and CDR2 YYEEEE. Trimming took 4 bases from V and 3 from J; bases not matched to a gene: 6. This CDR3 has 14 residues. This chain's CDR3 is CASSRRDRYYEQYF. CDR3 nucleotide sequence: TGTGCCAGCAGCAGGCGGGACAGGTACTACGAGCAGTACTTC.

The gene calls are TRBV25-1 and TRBJ2-2; D ambiguous. Per germline, CDR1 MGHDK and CDR2 SYGVNS. The CDR3 length is 14 residues. V lost 6 bases and J 0 bases, leaving 8 bases between the germline ends. The CDR3 loop is CASSGYANTGELFF. CDR3 bases: TGTGCCAGCAGCGGGTACGCGAACACCGGGGAGCTGTTTTTT.

V gene TRBV5-7 combines with J gene TRBJ2-7; tentatively, D is TRBD2 (5 bases). TRBV5-7 is treated as an ORF (open reading frame) with a function not yet certain. The CDR3 is 15 residues long. The V and J ends lost 7 bases and 4 bases respectively, with 21 bases between them. CDR3 DNA: TGTGCCAGCTTAGCCGGACTTTCTTTTAGGTACGAGCAGTACTTC. Protein sequence: CASLAGLSFRYEQYF.

The rearrangement links TRBV24-1 to TRBJ2-7, with 7 bases fitting TRBD2. CDR1 KGHDR and CDR2 SFDVKD come from the germline V gene. This CDR3 has 13 amino acids. Germline trimming cut 4 bases from V and 5 bases from J; bases unmatched to any gene: 4. This chain's CDR3 is CATSEERENEQYF. The DNA of the CDR3 is TGTGCCACCAGTGAGGAGCGGGAAAACGAGCAGTACTTC.

The J gene is TRBJ2-1, the V gene TRBV4-2, with TRBD2 matching over 9 bases. J gave up 8 bases and V 1 base, and 6 bases lay outside the gene matches. Germline CDR1 reads LGHNA; CDR2 reads YNFKEQ. This CDR3 is built from 15 residues. CDR3 residues: CASSQAKAGGHEQFF. The DNA for the CDR3 is TGTGCCAGCAGCCAAGCTAAAGCGGGAGGCCATGAGCAGTTCTTC.

This clone ranks as medium-sized. The gene calls are TRBV27 and TRBJ2-7; the match to TRBD1 covers 7 bases. Trimming took 6 bases from V and 1 from J; bases not matched to a gene: 9. Germline assignment: CDR1 MNHEY and CDR2 SMNVEV (reference sequence). The CDR3 covers 15 residues. The CDR3 nucleotides read TGTGCCAGCAGCGTAGGACAGGCGATTTCCTACGAGCAGTACTTC. Its translation is CASSVGQAISYEQYF.

CDR3 nucleotides: TGTGCCACCAGTGTCGACAGCTCCGAGCAGTACTTC. Translating gives CATSVDSSEQYF. The chain is built from TRBV15 and TRBJ2-7; TRBD1 might be the D (5 bases). Germline V gene data show CDR1 as LNHNV and CDR2 as YYDKDF (reference sequence). This CDR3 comprises 12 residues. Trimming pared 6 bases from V and 6 bases from J, leaving 12 bases between.